A single sample gave rise to the 22 T cell receptor beta chains below, sequenced in a study of blood T cell repertoires in COVID-19. TCRdb's copy holds only in-frame clones and misses some; the assay was immunoSEQ multiplex PCR. The sample lists a few hundred thousand clones, around 90% occurring once. The sample comprised PBMCs or T cells enriched from blood (not recorded which). Source of these receptors: a human donor in a cohort exposed to, infected with or recovered from COVID-19 (not recorded which). The donor label of this sample is uncertain.

The rearrangement uses TRBV7-8 and TRBJ1-1; 12 bases line up with TRBD1. Losses at the gene ends were 6 bases for V and 4 bases for J; bases not matched to a gene: 15. The CDR3 is made up of 18 amino acids. The germline CDR1 and CDR2 sequences are SGHVS and FQNEAQ. CDR3 residues: CASSIFPGQGAYGTEAFF. As DNA, the CDR3 is TGTGCCAGCAGTATATTCCCGGGACAGGGGGCTTACGGCACTGAAGCTTTCTTT.

This sequence joins TRBV9 and TRBJ1-2, with 9 bases identical to TRBD1. In germline, CDR1 is SGDLS, CDR2 YYNGEE. V gave up 0 bases and J gave up 3 bases; unmatched junction bases: 9. The CDR3 consists of 17 residues. The chain's CDR3 is CASSVEPLGQGDYGYTF. Here the CDR3 DNA reads TGTGCCAGCAGCGTAGAACCCCTGGGACAGGGTGACTATGGCTACACCTTC. The full variable domain, rest sourced from reference TRBV9 and TRBJ1-2, is DSGVTQTPKHLITATGQRVTLRCSPRSGDLSVYWYQQSLDQGLQFLIQYYNGEERAKGNILERFSAQQFPDLHSELNLSSLELGDSALYFCASSVEPLGQGDYGYTFGSGTRLTVV.

The rearrangement uses TRBV2 and TRBJ2-2, with D tentatively TRBD2 (6 bases). The germline CDR1 and CDR2 sequences are SNHLY and FYNNEI. The CDR3 contains 13 residues. V dropped 7 bases and J dropped 6 bases, with 12 bases sitting between them. CDR3 bases: TGTGCCAGCAAACTAGCTGAGGCCGGGGAGCTGTTTTTT. Amino acids: CASKLAEAGELFF.

The gene calls are TRBV4-2 and TRBJ1-2; D call uncertain. The CDR3 covers 15 residues. Germline values: CDR1 LGHNA, CDR2 YNFKEQ. Trimming stripped 4 bases from V and 0 bases from J, with 12 bases between. CDR3 sequence reads: CASSRTRESNYGYTF. The CDR3, as DNA: TGTGCCAGCAGCCGAACTCGGGAGTCTAACTATGGCTACACCTTC.

This sequence joins TRBV11-2 and TRBJ2-5; TRBD1 might be the D (6 bases). V was shortened by 5 bases and J by 1 base, with 14 bases between the two germline ends. From germline, CDR1 is SGHAT and CDR2 FQNNGV. The CDR3 is 15 amino acids. CDR3 residues: CASSQVLGAQETQYF. The CDR3 nucleotides are TGTGCCAGCAGCCAAGTGTTGGGGGCCCAAGAGACCCAGTACTTC.

The V gene is TRBV6-5, the J gene TRBJ1-2; D call uncertain. Germline loops: CDR1 MNHEY, CDR2 SVGAGI. Between the trimmed V and J ends, which lost 0 bases and 2 bases, there was a span of 7 bases. This CDR3 is built from 14 residues. This CDR3 is CASSYSPGNYGYTF. The CDR3, as DNA: TGTGCCAGCAGTTACTCTCCGGGGAACTATGGCTACACCTTC.

V and J are TRBV7-8 and TRBJ1-6; unclear D gene. CDR1 is SGHVS, CDR2 FQNEAQ, per germline. The CDR3 is 17 residues long. Trimming removed 1 base from V and 0 bases from J, with 10 bases in between. The CDR3 protein is CASSLDGRSSYNSPLHF. CDR3 bases: TGTGCCAGCAGCTTAGACGGGAGAAGCTCCTATAATTCACCCCTCCACTTT.

This clone has only one observation. This chain uses TRBV19 with TRBJ1-5, with 10 positions matching TRBD1. V was pared by 5 bases and J by 1 base, with 14 bases of the junction left unmatched. Germline V gives CDR1 LNHDA, CDR2 SQIVND (reference sequence). This CDR3 is 19 amino acids long. The CDR3 spells CASSAVSGTGDYSNQPQHF. CDR3 nucleotides: TGTGCCAGTAGTGCTGTCTCTGGGACAGGGGATTACAGCAATCAGCCCCAGCATTTT.

The V call is TRBV27, the J call TRBJ1-4, with D possibly TRBD1 on 5 matching bases. The ends were cut back, 6 bases at V and 8 bases at J, with 13 bases in the middle. The germline CDR1 and CDR2 sequences are MNHEY and SMNVEV (reference sequence). The CDR3 is 13 amino acids. CDR3 loop: CASRPLGGEKLFF. The DNA of the CDR3 is TGTGCCAGCAGGCCACTGGGGGGGGAAAAACTGTTTTTT. Combining the CDR3 with reference TRBV27 and TRBJ1-4 gives the whole variable domain EAQVTQNPRYLITVTGKKLTVTCSQNMNHEYMSWYRQDPGLGLRQIYYSMNVEVTDKGDVPEGYKVSRKEKRNFPLILESPSPNQTSLYFCASRPLGGEKLFFGSGTQLSVL.

The rearrangement uses TRBV6-5 and TRBJ1-2; D is unclear. The V gene lost 2 bases and the J gene lost 4 bases, with 14 bases spanning the gap. The CDR3 length is 15 residues. Germline lookup yields CDR1 MNHEY and CDR2 SVGAGI. CDR3 region: CASSYGEAGSYGYTF. In DNA, the CDR3 is TGTGCCAGCAGTTACGGAGAGGCGGGCTCCTATGGCTACACCTTC.

This rearrangement joins TRBV19 to TRBJ2-3, with TRBD2 matching over 13 bases. This CDR3 has 16 residues. V gave up 5 bases and J gave up 4 bases; unmatched junction bases: 6. Germline values: CDR1 LNHDA, CDR2 SQIVND (reference sequence). The chain's CDR3 is CASSPWTSGGSDTQYF. The CDR3 DNA sequence: TGTGCCAGTAGTCCATGGACTAGCGGGGGATCAGATACGCAGTATTTT.

This clone was detected only once. The chain uses TRBV11-2 and TRBJ1-3; 7 nucleotides agree with TRBD1. The CDR3 loop spans 17 amino acids. CDR1 and CDR2 (germline): SGHAT, FQNNGV. V dropped 0 bases and J dropped 3; count of bases not matched to a gene: 8. CDR3 bases: TGTGCCAGCAGCTTAGAAATAGACAGGGAGGATGGAAACACCATATATTTT. It codes for CASSLEIDREDGNTIYF.

The gene calls are TRBV18 and TRBJ2-3; D perhaps matches TRBD2 (6 bases). Germline assignment: CDR1 KGHSH and CDR2 LQKENI. The V gene lost 3 bases and the J gene lost 0 bases, with 10 bases spanning the gap. This CDR3 is built from 15 residues. CDR3 in amino acids: CASSPVGTSTDTQYF. CDR3 nucleotides: TGTGCCAGCTCACCGGTAGGGACTAGCACAGATACGCAGTATTTT. Using reference TRBV18 and TRBJ2-3 for the parts outside the CDR3, the full variable domain is NAGVMQNPRHLVRRRGQEARLRCSPMKGHSHVYWYRQLPEEGLKFMVYLQKENIIDESGMPKERFSAEFPKEGPSILRIQQVVRGDSAAYFCASSPVGTSTDTQYFGPGTRLTVL.

This clone was counted a few times. The chain uses TRBV27 and TRBJ1-5; no firm D call. V dropped 8 bases and J dropped 4 bases, with 9 bases sitting between them. The CDR3 has 12 residues. Germline lookup yields CDR1 MNHEY and CDR2 SMNVEV (reference sequence). The CDR3 reads CASGEANQPQHF. CDR3 in DNA: TGTGCCAGCGGGGAGGCTAATCAGCCCCAGCATTTT.

The rearrangement joins TRBV6-5 to TRBJ1-2; 10 bases line up with TRBD1. CDR1 and CDR2 from the germline V gene are MNHEY and SVGAGI. The CDR3 is made up of 13 amino acids. The V and J ends lost 7 bases and 13 bases, in that order; junction bases with no gene match: 12. CDR3 DNA sequence: TGTGCCAGCACCGACGGGGACAGGGGAGTTGTCACCTTC. It specifies CASTDGDRGVVTF.

The chain uses TRBV30 and TRBJ1-6; D gene ambiguous. The CDR3 is 14 residues long. Germline V gene data show CDR1 as GTSNPN and CDR2 as SVGIG (reference sequence). V lost 4 bases, J lost 8 bases, and 15 bases lay in between. The CDR3 region has the DNA TGTGCCTGGAAAAAGCATCCCGGGGATTCACCCCTCCACTTT. This codes for CAWKKHPGDSPLHF.

The chain couples TRBV7-6 to TRBJ2-5; 10 bases line up with TRBD2. This CDR3 is 15 amino acids long. In germline, CDR1 is SGHVS, CDR2 FNYEAQ. Unmatched junction bases numbered 6, after V lost 4 bases and J lost 4 bases. The CDR3 region is CASSYSGGAVETQYF. CDR3 DNA sequence: TGTGCCAGCAGCTACAGCGGGGGGGCCGTAGAGACCCAGTACTTC. Filled out from reference TRBV7-6 and TRBJ2-5, the complete variable domain reads GAGVSQSPRYKVTKRGQDVALRCDPISGHVSLYWYRQALGQGPEFLTYFNYEAQQDKSGLPNDRFSAERPEGSISTLTIQRTEQRDSAMYRCASSYSGGAVETQYFGPGTRLLVL.

The chain couples TRBV3-1 (or the pseudogene TRBV3-2) to TRBJ1-1; no clear D gene. This CDR3 contains 14 residues. Trimming took off 0 bases at V and 4 bases at J, with 9 bases between the two ends. Germline lookup yields CDR1 LGHDT and CDR2 YNNKEL (reference sequence). In nucleotides, the CDR3 is TGTGCCAGCAGCCAAGATCCGGTAAGCACTGAAGCTTTCTTT. This sequence encodes CASSQDPVSTEAFF.

V usage is TRBV3-1 (or the pseudogene TRBV3-2) and J usage is TRBJ1-2, with TRBD1 as a possible D gene (6 bases). CDR1 LGHDT and CDR2 YNNKEL come from the germline V gene (reference sequence). Trimming removed 3 bases at V and 2 bases at J, with 16 bases between. The CDR3 extends over 16 amino acids. For the CDR3, the DNA is TGTGCCAGCAGCCAGGGGGGGGCGCAAAGGAACTATGGCTACACCTTC. This codes for CASSQGGAQRNYGYTF.

This chain uses TRBV2 with TRBJ2-1; TRBD2 agrees at 14 bases. The CDR3 runs 16 residues. With 6 bases clipped from V and 7 bases from J, the junction kept 8 bases outside the gene matches. Germline V gene data show CDR1 as SNHLY and CDR2 as FYNNEI. Written as DNA, the CDR3 is TGTGCCAGCAGCAGACTAGCGGGGGGGCTCGGGAATGAGCAGTTCTTC. Residues: CASSRLAGGLGNEQFF.

The chain recombines TRBV9 with TRBJ1-3, with a tentative D call TRBD1 (5 bases). V was trimmed by 0 bases and J by 0 bases, leaving 7 bases between them. There are 15 residues in the CDR3. Germline CDR1 is SGDLS and CDR2 is YYNGEE. The CDR3 loop is CASSVGQSSGNTIYF. The CDR3 DNA sequence: TGTGCCAGCAGCGTAGGACAGTCCTCTGGAAACACCATATATTTT.

The chain employs TRBV7-8 and TRBJ2-3; D is possibly TRBD1 (6 bases). Looked up from germline, CDR1 is SGHVS and CDR2 is FQNEAQ. V was cut by 5 bases and J by 1 base, with 16 bases left in between. The CDR3 consists of 16 residues. CDR3 DNA: TGTGCCAGCAGCCTAGGGGCGAGACAGGGCACAGATACGCAGTATTTT. Translation: CASSLGARQGTDTQYF.